These T cell receptor beta chains were read from a single sample in a study of blood T cell repertoires in COVID-19. The protocol was immunoSEQ multiplex PCR, while the TCRdb copy is restricted to in-frame clones and leaves out a portion. The data hold some 490,000 clones, with approximately 90% observed a single time. What was sequenced was PBMCs or T cells enriched from blood (not recorded which). Receptor source: a woman in her sixties who had recovered from COVID-19. CDR3s include the opening cysteine and the closing phenylalanine or tryptophan. A D gene is named only where the DNA matches it firmly. For some rows the clone size is stated as once, few or many, or as a class when expanded; others skip it.

D gene	clone size	J gene	V gene	CDR3 DNA	CDR3 protein
TRBD1	once	TRBJ1-1	TRBV9	TGTGCCAGCAGCGTAGTAACAGGGGAAACTGAAGCTTTCTTT	CASSVVTGETEAFF
.	.	TRBJ1-1	TRBV3-1/TRBV3-2	TGTGCCAGCAGCCAAGATACACAGGGTGAAGCTTTCTTT	CASSQDTQGEAFF
TRBD2	.	TRBJ2-7	TRBV4-1	TGCGCCAGCAGCCGATCTGGCGGGGGAGTCTACGAGCAGTACTTC	CASSRSGGGVYEQYF
TRBD1	.	TRBJ2-5	TRBV5-1	TGCGCCAGCAGCTTGGGAGACAGGGTAGAGACCCAGTACTTC	CASSLGDRVETQYF
.	.	TRBJ2-7	TRBV27	TGTGCCACCTCCCCTAGGGGAACCGCGGGGTACGAGCAGTACTTC	CATSPRGTAGYEQYF
.	.	TRBJ1-5	TRBV18	TGTGCCAGCTCACCTAGCTTCGGGCAGGGTAGGCAGCCCCAGCATTTT	CASSPSFGQGRQPQHF
.	.	TRBJ2-2	TRBV5-1	TGCGCCAGCAGCTTGCAGTCGGGCACCGGGGAGCTGTTTTTT	CASSLQSGTGELFF
TRBD1	.	TRBJ2-2	TRBV11-2	TGTGCCAGCAGCTTATACACAGGGGGCTCAAACACCGGGGAGCTGTTTTTT	CASSLYTGGSNTGELFF
.	.	TRBJ1-6	TRBV2	TGTGCCAGCAGTCGTGACAGGTCTCAAAGGGATAATTCACCCCTCCACTTT	CASSRDRSQRDNSPLHF
TRBD1	.	TRBJ2-6	TRBV15	TGTGCCACCAGCCCAGATTGGACCGCTCGCGGGGGACAGGGGAACTCTGGGGCCAACGTCCTGACTTTC	CATSPDWTARGGQGNSGANVLTF
.	.	TRBJ2-7	TRBV7-9	TGTGCCAGCAGCCGTGGACACTACGAGCAGTACTTC	CASSRGHYEQYF
.	.	TRBJ1-6	TRBV11-3	TGTGCCAGCAGCTCAACCAGGGGTGTGTCACCCCTCCACTTT	CASSSTRGVSPLHF
.	.	TRBJ1-5	TRBV3-1/TRBV3-2	TGTGCCAGCAGCCAGACAGCCTATAGCAATCAGCCCCAGCATTTT	CASSQTAYSNQPQHF
.	.	TRBJ1-3	TRBV18	TGTGCCAGCTCACCCGAAAAAGGGGGCTCTGGAAACACCATATATTTT	CASSPEKGGSGNTIYF
.	.	TRBJ2-3	TRBV5-1	TGCGCCAGCAGCCCCGGGACAACAGATACGCAGTATTTT	CASSPGTTDTQYF
.	.	TRBJ1-3	TRBV25-1	TGTGCCAGCTCCCCGGTGATCTCTGGAAACACCATATATTTT	CASSPVISGNTIYF
TRBD1	.	TRBJ1-2	TRBV5-8	TGTGCCAGCAGCTCCAGGACAGGAACTAACTATGGCTACACCTTC	CASSSRTGTNYGYTF
.	.	TRBJ1-2	TRBV3-1/TRBV3-2	TGTGCCAGCAGCCTTGGGCCGTCGTACTATGGCTACACCTTC	CASSLGPSYYGYTF
TRBD1	.	TRBJ1-4	TRBV3-1/TRBV3-2	TGTGCCAGCAGCCAACCCGGGACAGGGATTAGGGAAAAACTGTTTTTT	CASSQPGTGIREKLFF
.	.	TRBJ1-6	TRBV6-4	TGTGCCAGCAAAGCAGGGTGGGATTCACCCCTCCACTTT	CASKAGWDSPLHF
TRBD2	.	TRBJ2-2	TRBV5-1	TGCGCCAGCAGCTTCGGACTAGCCACGAACACCGGGGAGCTGTTTTTT	CASSFGLATNTGELFF
.	.	TRBJ1-2	TRBV7-2	TGTGCCAGCAGCTTAGCGTTGGGCCATGGCTACACCTTC	CASSLALGHGYTF
.	few	TRBJ2-1	TRBV12-2	TGTGCAAGTCGGGGGTTGGACAGGGTAAATGAGCAGTTCTTC	CASRGLDRVNEQFF
.	.	TRBJ1-2	TRBV27	TGTGCCAGCAGTTTATCGGACTTCCCTGGGGGCTACACCTTC	CASSLSDFPGGYTF
.	.	TRBJ1-1	TRBV6-5	TGTGCCAGCAACATTAACACGGGGAACACTGAAGCTTTCTTT	CASNINTGNTEAFF
.	.	TRBJ1-1	TRBV10-2	TGCGCCAGCACCACGCCCAGTTTGAACACTGAAGCTTTCTTT	CASTTPSLNTEAFF
TRBD2	.	TRBJ2-5	TRBV29-1	TGCAGCGTTGATCTTAGCGGGAGGGAGACCCAGTACTTC	CSVDLSGRETQYF
TRBD1	.	TRBJ2-5	TRBV6-5	TGTGCCAGCAGTTGGGGACAGGGGGCTTTAGGAGAGACCCAGTACTTC	CASSWGQGALGETQYF
TRBD2	once	TRBJ2-1	TRBV6-1	TGTGCCAGCAGTGACGTGGCGGGGGGGGTTGTTCTGGAGCAGTTCTTC	CASSDVAGGVVLEQFF
.	.	TRBJ2-7	TRBV6-2/TRBV6-3	TGTGCCAGCAGTTACTCTCCTTCCGAGCAGTACTTC	CASSYSPSEQYF
.	.	TRBJ2-1	TRBV5-1	TGCGCCAGCAGCTTGCAAACCTACAATGAGCAGTTCTTC	CASSLQTYNEQFF
.	many	TRBJ1-2	TRBV1	TGCACCAGCAGCCAAGGGCCTAACTATGGCTACACCTTC	CTSSQGPNYGYTF
.	.	TRBJ2-4	TRBV6-5	TGTGCCAGCAGAACGCGGGGTGGCAAAAACATTCAGTACTTC	CASRTRGGKNIQYF
.	once	TRBJ1-1	TRBV5-1	TGCGCCAGCAGCTGGGGGCAGGGCGGGGGAGCTTTCTTT	CASSWGQGGGAFF
.	.	TRBJ1-2	TRBV9	TGTGCCAGCAGCGTAGAGGGGTCCTATGGCTACACCTTC	CASSVEGSYGYTF
TRBD2	.	TRBJ2-1	TRBV4-2	TGTGCCAGCAGCCGAATGAACACGGGACTAAACTACAATGAGCAGTTCTTC	CASSRMNTGLNYNEQFF
.	.	TRBJ1-2	TRBV2	TGTGCCAGCAGTCTAGCAGGCAACGGCTACACCTTC	CASSLAGNGYTF
TRBD1	.	TRBJ2-2	TRBV27	TGTGCCAGCAGTTTCCGACAGGGAACCGGGGAGCTGTTTTTT	CASSFRQGTGELFF
TRBD1	.	TRBJ1-4	TRBV5-1	TGCGCCAGCAGCCTTGGGACAGGGGGCAGAGAAAAACTGTTTTTT	CASSLGTGGREKLFF
.	.	TRBJ1-4	TRBV12-5	TGTGCTAGTGGTTTGGTTGCAGGGAGGGGCGAAAAACTGTTTTTT	CASGLVAGRGEKLFF
.	.	TRBJ1-6	TRBV4-1	TGCGCCAGCAGCCAACAAAAGACAGGCCTAGGATCTAATTCACCCCTCCACTTT	CASSQQKTGLGSNSPLHF
.	.	TRBJ1-4	TRBV18	TGTGCCAGCTCACCGGACAGAGATGAAAAACTGTTTTTT	CASSPDRDEKLFF
.	.	TRBJ1-2	TRBV2	TGTGCCAGCAGACGAACCCCGGGGGGCTATGGCTACACCTTC	CASRRTPGGYGYTF
TRBD1	.	TRBJ1-1	TRBV5-4	TGTGCCAGCAGCTTGTCCGGGACAGGGGCTTTCTTT	CASSLSGTGAFF
TRBD1	.	TRBJ1-1	TRBV6-5	TGTGCCAGCAGTTACAGCAGGGGGAGCATCGCTGAAGCTTTCTTT	CASSYSRGSIAEAFF
TRBD1	few	TRBJ2-2	TRBV10-3	TGTGCCATCAGCTGGACAGGGGGCTTCACCGGGGAGCTGTTTTTT	CAISWTGGFTGELFF
.	.	TRBJ1-5	TRBV6-5	TGTGCCAGCAGTTACTCGAGGGGGGGACAGCCCCAGCATTTT	CASSYSRGGQPQHF
TRBD1	.	TRBJ2-2	TRBV28	TGTGCCAGCAGTTTAATATCCAGGGGGACCGGGGAGCTGTTTTTT	CASSLISRGTGELFF
.	.	TRBJ2-2	TRBV9	TGTGCCAGCAGCGTAGGTGGGGGCGGGTCGAACACCGGGGAGCTGTTTTTT	CASSVGGGGSNTGELFF
TRBD1	once	TRBJ2-5	TRBV2	TGTGCCAGCAGTGAAGACAGGGGTCGGGAGACCCAGTACTTC	CASSEDRGRETQYF
.	.	TRBJ1-2	TRBV7-8	TGTGCCAGCAGCTTAGCGCGGGGGGCGAGAGACTATGGCTACACCTTC	CASSLARGARDYGYTF